The 26 T cell receptor beta chains below come from one sample, sequenced in a study of T cell responses to AZD1222 COVID-19 vaccine. The table came from immunoSEQ multiplex PCR; TCRdb's copy has only in-frame clones and leaves some out. In the table there are 130,000 to 150,000 clones, over 75% of which are singletons. Sequences were derived from peripheral blood, sampled 28 days after the second dose of the MenACWY control vaccine. These receptors were collected from an adult who received the MenACWY meningococcal vaccine as a control.

This chain connects TRBV7-2 to TRBJ2-1; possibly TRBD1 or TRBD2 for D (5 bases each). V was pared by 4 bases and J by 10 bases, with 23 bases between. CDR3 length: 16 amino acids. In germline, CDR1 is SGHTA, CDR2 FQGNSA. The CDR3, as DNA: TGTGCCAGCAGCTCCGGGTTGAGGGGTAGGTTTCGAGAGCAGTTCTTC. This codes for CASSSGLRGRFREQFF.

This clone was observed a single time. The rearrangement joins TRBV19 to TRBJ1-4; D might be TRBD1 (6 bases). The CDR3 contains 16 residues. The germline V and J ends were trimmed by 6 bases and 1 base, with 15 bases remaining between them. CDR1 is LNHDA and CDR2 is SQIVND in the germline V gene (reference sequence). The CDR3 DNA follows: TGTGCCAGTAGGGCCAGGGGCGAGAGAACTAATGAAAAACTGTTTTTT. It encodes CASRARGERTNEKLFF.

The rearrangement links TRBV30 to TRBJ1-3; unclear D gene. Germline-derived CDR1 and CDR2 are GTSNPN and SVGIG (reference sequence). The CDR3 covers 18 residues. V gave up 7 bases and J gave up 0 bases, with 25 bases separating them. The CDR3 DNA sequence: TGTGCCTCCCTGACGGCCAGCCGTCGGGGATTCTCTGGAAACACCATATATTTT. Translated, it gives CASLTASRRGFSGNTIYF.

This clone occurred a few times. This chain connects TRBV6-4 to TRBJ2-3; D call uncertain. V dropped 0 bases and J dropped 3 bases, with 13 bases sitting between them. This CDR3 is built from 16 residues. Per the germline V gene, CDR1 is MRHNA and CDR2 is SNTAGT. This CDR3 reads CASSDSAGVATDTQYF. As DNA, the CDR3 is TGTGCCAGCAGTGACTCGGCAGGTGTTGCGACAGATACGCAGTATTTT.

The rearrangement links TRBV5-1 to TRBJ2-5, with 9 nucleotides matching TRBD1. Germline V CDR1 and CDR2: SGHRS, YFSETQ. This CDR3 is built from 15 residues. V shed 7 bases and J 5 bases; nucleotides not matched to a gene: 12. DNA of the CDR3: TGCGCCAGCGGAACCGGGACAGGGCTCTCGGAGACCCAGTACTTC. Protein sequence: CASGTGTGLSETQYF. The full variable domain, with the rest looked up from reference TRBV5-1 and TRBJ2-5, is KAGVTQTPRYLIKTRGQQVTLSCSPISGHRSVSWYQQTPGQGLQFLFEYFSETQRNKGNFPGRFSGRQFSNSRSEMNVSTLELGDSALYLCASGTGTGLSETQYFGPGTRLLVL.

The V call is TRBV29-1, the J call TRBJ2-7, with no clear D. This CDR3 is 12 amino acids long. Germline CDR1 and CDR2: SQVTM and ANQGSEA. V was trimmed by 4 bases and J by 2 bases, leaving 9 bases between them. The CDR3 loop is CSVASGAYEQYF. DNA for the CDR3: TGCAGCGTTGCCTCAGGCGCCTACGAGCAGTACTTC.

The genes are TRBV7-6 and TRBJ2-1, with D perhaps TRBD1 or TRBD2 (5 bases each). V was clipped by 3 bases and J by 6 bases, with 9 bases between them. The CDR3 runs to 13 residues. Germline CDR1 SGHVS, CDR2 FNYEAQ. CDR3 nucleotides: TGTGCCAGCAGCTTGGGACCTCTCAATGAGCAGTTCTTC. Protein product: CASSLGPLNEQFF.

The CDR3 loop reads CASSLVRGSEAFF. CDR3 DNA: TGTGCCAGCAGCTTAGTTCGGGGGTCTGAAGCTTTCTTT. This sequence joins TRBV11-2 and TRBJ1-1; maybe TRBD1 (5 bases). In germline, CDR1 is SGHAT, CDR2 FQNNGV. Trimming cost V 1 base and J 6 bases, with 9 bases left between them. The CDR3 loop spans 13 amino acids.

The chain combines TRBV13 with TRBJ1-2; the D gene is possibly TRBD1 (5 bases). The CDR3 sequence is 14 residues long. V was pared by 5 bases and J by 4 bases, with 14 bases between. Per the germline V gene, CDR1 is PRHDT and CDR2 is FYEKMQ (reference sequence). This CDR3 is CASSLGDRLYGYTF. CDR3 DNA sequence: TGTGCCAGCAGCCTCGGAGACAGACTCTATGGCTACACCTTC.

V and J are TRBV2 and TRBJ2-7; TRBD1 might be the D (7 bases). The CDR3 length is 13 residues. Between the trimmed V and J ends, which lost 7 bases and 2 bases, there was a span of 12 bases. Germline-derived CDR1 and CDR2 are SNHLY and FYNNEI. DNA of the CDR3: TGTGCCAGCACGGGGGACAGAACCTACGAGCAGTACTTC. Residues: CASTGDRTYEQYF.

J is TRBJ1-2 and V is TRBV30; D may be TRBD1 (6 bases). Germline-derived CDR1 and CDR2 are GTSNPN and SVGIG (reference sequence). The CDR3 totals 15 residues. V lost 0 bases to trimming and J lost 4 bases, with 15 bases between them. The CDR3 sequence is CAWSVLRGGGYGYTF. DNA of the CDR3: TGTGCCTGGAGTGTATTACGAGGGGGTGGCTATGGCTACACCTTC.

V is TRBV28 and J is TRBJ1-2, with D maybe TRBD1 (6 bases). Between the trimmed V and J ends, which lost 5 bases and 5 bases, there was a span of 12 bases. Germline lookup yields CDR1 MDHEN and CDR2 SYDVKM. The CDR3 has 13 residues. This CDR3 is CASSLRTAYGYTF. Written as DNA, the CDR3 is TGTGCCAGCAGTCTCAGGACAGCTTATGGCTACACCTTC.

In this sample, this clone turned up once. The V gene is TRBV29-1, the J gene TRBJ2-7; TRBD1 might be the D (6 bases). The CDR3 consists of 12 residues. V lost 3 bases and J 5 bases, leaving 11 bases between the germline ends. Germline values: CDR1 SQVTM, CDR2 ANQGSEA. CDR3 in amino acids: CSVDTGSNEQYF. The CDR3 bases are TGCAGCGTTGACACAGGGAGCAACGAGCAGTACTTC.

J is TRBJ2-7 and V is TRBV5-5; 8 bases are shared with TRBD1. V lost 4 bases to trimming and J lost 3 bases; unmatched junction nucleotides: 6. Germline V gene sequence: CDR1 SGHKS, CDR2 YYEKEE (reference sequence). This CDR3 region has 14 residues. For the CDR3, the DNA is TGTGCCAGCAGCACAAGGACAGGGCTCTACGAGCAGTACTTC. It encodes CASSTRTGLYEQYF.

This rearrangement joins TRBV10-3 to TRBJ1-4, with D unresolved. With 7 bases removed from V and 6 bases from J, the gap between germline ends came to 9 bases. Germline CDR1 reads ENHRY; CDR2 reads SYGVKD. This CDR3 has 12 residues. CDR3 region: CAINSGDEKLFF. As DNA, the CDR3 is TGTGCCATCAACAGTGGGGATGAAAAACTGTTTTTT.

Worth noting for this clone: At one end the junction does not follow the germline gene, possibly because of a read error. This chain links TRBV7-7 with TRBJ2-1; 9 bases fit TRBD2. The CDR3 extends over 16 amino acids. Germline loops: CDR1 SSHAT, CDR2 FNYEAQ (reference sequence). The CDR3: CASSSTSGRAYNEQFF. CDR3 nucleotides: TGTGCTAGCAGCTCGACTAGCGGAAGGGCCTACAATGAGCAGTTCTTC.

The chain recombines TRBV7-2 with TRBJ2-5, with 7 bases matching TRBD2. V trimming: 2 bases; J trimming: 2 bases; junction bases outside the gene matches: 5. CDR1 is SGHTA and CDR2 is FQGNSA in the germline V gene. The CDR3 consists of 15 residues. CDR3 residues: CASSLQLARQETQYF. CDR3 sequence (DNA): TGTGCCAGCAGCTTACAACTAGCGAGGCAAGAGACCCAGTACTTC.

The V gene is TRBV27, the J gene TRBJ2-7; the D is unclear. The V gene's germline CDR1 is MNHEY and CDR2 SMNVEV (reference sequence). CDR3 length: 14 amino acids. V dropped 7 bases and J dropped 1 base, with 14 bases sitting between them. The CDR3 bases are TGTGCCAGCAAGACCCGGGCCATATCCTACGAGCAGTACTTC. Amino acids: CASKTRAISYEQYF.

The genes are TRBV6-5 and TRBJ1-1; D might be TRBD1 (5 bases). Trimming took 0 bases from V and 2 from J, leaving 10 bases between them. The CDR3 is 15 residues long. Germline CDR1 reads MNHEY; CDR2 reads SVGAGI. The CDR3 DNA follows: TGTGCCAGCAGTTACTCGGCAGGGATCAACACTGAAGCTTTCTTT. As protein: CASSYSAGINTEAFF.

The V and J genes are TRBV19 and TRBJ1-6, with no clear D. CDR3 length: 13 amino acids. Germline values: CDR1 LNHDA, CDR2 SQIVND (reference sequence). Trimming shortened V by 2 bases and J by 10 bases, and 9 bases separated the two germline ends. The CDR3 region has the DNA TGTGCCAGTAGTATAATTCCCGAGTCACCCCTCCACTTT. Protein sequence: CASSIIPESPLHF.

This chain connects TRBV11-2 to TRBJ2-5, with 7 bases identical to TRBD2. CDR3 length: 16 amino acids. Germline CDR1 and CDR2: SGHAT and FQNNGV. Trimming removed 4 bases from V and 2 bases from J; junction bases left unmatched: 10. The CDR3, as DNA: TGTGCCAGCAGCTCATTTTTGGCGGGGGTACAAGAGACCCAGTACTTC. This codes for CASSSFLAGVQETQYF.

This sequence joins TRBV18 and TRBJ2-7; the D call may be TRBD1 or TRBD2 (5 bases each). From germline, CDR1 is KGHSH and CDR2 LQKENI. The CDR3 contains 14 residues. With 3 bases removed from V and 7 bases from J, the gap between germline ends came to 16 bases. The CDR3 nucleotides are TGTGCCAGCTCACCTAAAGAGGGACGAGGGGAGCAGTACTTC. Translation gives CASSPKEGRGEQYF.

The rearrangement links TRBV28 to TRBJ1-1; D is uncertain. V dropped 10 bases and J dropped 6 bases, with 15 bases sitting between them. Germline assignment: CDR1 MDHEN and CDR2 SYDVKM. The length of the CDR3 is 12 residues. The DNA for the CDR3 is TGTGCCATTTCGGGCAGAACGGCTGAAGCTTTCTTT. As protein: CAISGRTAEAFF.

This chain links TRBV7-9 with TRBJ2-1, with D perhaps TRBD1 (6 bases). CDR1 is SEHNR and CDR2 is FQNEAQ in the germline V gene (reference sequence). The CDR3 spans 17 residues. Trimming left V 2 bases short and J 1 base short, with 15 bases between. CDR3 protein: CASSLLYRRGSYNEQFF. DNA for the CDR3: TGTGCCAGCAGCTTACTTTATCGCAGGGGTTCCTACAATGAGCAGTTCTTC.

The rearrangement uses TRBV6-5 and TRBJ2-5; D not certain. Germline values: CDR1 MNHEY, CDR2 SVGAGI. The germline V and J ends were trimmed by 5 bases and 0 bases, with 7 bases remaining between them. This CDR3 region has 13 residues. The DNA for the CDR3 is TGTGCCAGCAGTCGGACGGACCAAGAGACCCAGTACTTC. It encodes CASSRTDQETQYF.

The V gene is TRBV4-1, the J gene TRBJ1-1; 11 nucleotides agree with TRBD1. J gave up 4 bases and V 3 bases, and 4 bases lay outside the gene matches. CDR3 length: 15 residues. In germline, CDR1 is MGHRA, CDR2 YSYEKL. The CDR3 DNA is TGCGCCAGCAGCCAGGGGGACAGGGGGTTCACTGAAGCTTTCTTT. As protein: CASSQGDRGFTEAFF.